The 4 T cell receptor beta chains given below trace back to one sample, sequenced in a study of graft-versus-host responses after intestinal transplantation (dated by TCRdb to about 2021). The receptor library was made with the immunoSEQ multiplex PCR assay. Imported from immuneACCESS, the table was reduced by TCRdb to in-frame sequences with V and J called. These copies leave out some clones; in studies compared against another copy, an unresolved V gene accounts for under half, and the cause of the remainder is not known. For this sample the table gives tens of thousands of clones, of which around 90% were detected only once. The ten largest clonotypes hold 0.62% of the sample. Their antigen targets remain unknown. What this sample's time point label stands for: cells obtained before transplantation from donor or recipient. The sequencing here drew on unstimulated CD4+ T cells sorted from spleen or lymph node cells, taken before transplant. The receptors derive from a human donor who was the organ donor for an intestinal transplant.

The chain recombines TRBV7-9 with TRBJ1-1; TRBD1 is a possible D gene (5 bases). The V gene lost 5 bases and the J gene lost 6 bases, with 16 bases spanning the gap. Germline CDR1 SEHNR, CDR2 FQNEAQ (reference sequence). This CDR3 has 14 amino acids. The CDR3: CASSQQGGSPEAFF. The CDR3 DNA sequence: TGTGCCAGCAGCCAGCAGGGAGGGTCCCCTGAAGCTTTCTTT.

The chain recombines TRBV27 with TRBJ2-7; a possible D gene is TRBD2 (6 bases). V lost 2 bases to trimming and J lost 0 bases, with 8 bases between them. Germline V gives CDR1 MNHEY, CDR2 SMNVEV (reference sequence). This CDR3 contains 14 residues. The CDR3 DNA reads TGTGCCAGCAGTTTAGTCGGGAGCTCCTACGAGCAGTACTTC. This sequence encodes CASSLVGSSYEQYF.

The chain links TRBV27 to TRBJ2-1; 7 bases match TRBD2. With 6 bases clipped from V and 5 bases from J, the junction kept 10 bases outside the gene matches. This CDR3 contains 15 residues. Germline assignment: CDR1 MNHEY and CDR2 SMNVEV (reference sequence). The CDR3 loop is CASRAGLVSNNEQFF. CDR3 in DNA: TGTGCCAGCAGGGCCGGACTAGTATCCAACAATGAGCAGTTCTTC.

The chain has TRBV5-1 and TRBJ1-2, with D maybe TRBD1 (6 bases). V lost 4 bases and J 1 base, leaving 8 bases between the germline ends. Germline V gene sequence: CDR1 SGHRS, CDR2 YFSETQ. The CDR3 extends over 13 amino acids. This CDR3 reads CASSPGHNYGYTF. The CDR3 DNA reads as TGCGCCAGCAGCCCGGGACATAACTATGGCTACACCTTC. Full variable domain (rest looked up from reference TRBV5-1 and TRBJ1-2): KAGVTQTPRYLIKTRGQQVTLSCSPISGHRSVSWYQQTPGQGLQFLFEYFSETQRNKGNFPGRFSGRQFSNSRSEMNVSTLELGDSALYLCASSPGHNYGYTFGSGTRLTVV.